The 3 T cell receptor beta chains presented below share a single source sample, sequenced in a study of graft-versus-host responses after intestinal transplantation. The antigens for these receptors are not known. Sequenced by immunoSEQ multiplex PCR; TCRdb stores in-frame clones only, minus some. The top ten clones hold 1% to 1.5% of a sample with about 120,000 clones, around 92% of them seen once. The sequenced sample was unstimulated CD8+ T cells sorted from spleen or lymph node cells, obtained before transplant. Every receptor here comes from a human donor who was the organ donor for an intestinal transplant.

This chain connects TRBV19 to TRBJ2-1; TRBD1 aligns across 10 bases. Germline CDR1 LNHDA, CDR2 SQIVND (reference sequence). V gave up 4 bases and J gave up 5 bases; unmatched junction bases: 2. CDR3 length: 14 amino acids. The CDR3 nucleotides are TGTGCCAGTAGTAGGGGGACAGGGGACAATGAGCAGTTCTTC. Its translation is CASSRGTGDNEQFF.

The chain carries TRBV6-1 and TRBJ2-1; the D gene is possibly TRBD2 (6 bases). CDR3 length: 14 residues. Trimming took 9 bases from V and 2 from J, leaving 14 bases between them. Germline CDR1 reads MNHNS; CDR2 reads SASEGT. CDR3 amino acids: CASGGMTAYNEQFF. In DNA, the CDR3 is TGTGCCAGTGGGGGGATGACTGCCTACAATGAGCAGTTCTTC.

The chain is built from TRBV10-3 and TRBJ1-1; D uncertain. CDR1 and CDR2 from the germline V gene are ENHRY and SYGVKD. V lost 4 bases and J 2 bases, leaving 8 bases between the germline ends. This CDR3 is 13 amino acids long. The CDR3 bases are TGTGCCATCAGTGTAGAGGGAAACACTGAAGCTTTCTTT. Amino acids: CAISVEGNTEAFF.